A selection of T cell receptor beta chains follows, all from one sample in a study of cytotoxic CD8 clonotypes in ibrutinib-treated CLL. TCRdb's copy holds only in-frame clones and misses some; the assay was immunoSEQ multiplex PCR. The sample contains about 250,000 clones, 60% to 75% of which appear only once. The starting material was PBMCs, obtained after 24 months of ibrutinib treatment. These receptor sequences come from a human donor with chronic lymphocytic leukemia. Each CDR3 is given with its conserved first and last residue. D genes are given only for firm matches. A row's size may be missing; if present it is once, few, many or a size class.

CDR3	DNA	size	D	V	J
CATSRLGGAVKLFF	TGTGCCACCAGCAGACTAGGAGGGGCTGTAAAACTGTTTTTT	few	NA	TRBV15	TRBJ1-4
CASSVAHSYEQYF	TGTGCCAGTAGCGTAGCCCACTCCTACGAGCAGTACTTC	NA	NA	TRBV19	TRBJ2-7
CASSLASQLGGYTF	TGCGCCAGCAGCTTGGCCTCACAACTAGGGGGCTACACCTTC	NA	NA	TRBV5-1	TRBJ1-2
CASSLSLQGETQYF	TGTGCCAGCAGTTTATCACTACAGGGGGAGACCCAGTACTTC	NA	TRBD1	TRBV27	TRBJ2-5
CASRLRCQVYSNQPQHF	TGCGCCAGCAGATTAAGGTGTCAGGTGTATAGCAATCAGCCCCAGCATTTT	few	NA	TRBV5-1	TRBJ1-5
CASSPALAKETQYF	TGTGCCAGCAGCCCGGCATTAGCGAAAGAGACCCAGTACTTC	NA	NA	TRBV5-4	TRBJ2-5
CAWSPSMNTEAFF	TGTGCCTGGAGCCCTTCCATGAACACTGAAGCTTTCTTT	once	NA	TRBV30	TRBJ1-1
CASSDRDSYEQYF	TGTGCCAGCAGTGATCGAGACTCCTACGAGCAGTACTTC	few	NA	TRBV2	TRBJ2-7
CASSATNEKLFF	TGTGCCAGCAGTGCAACTAATGAAAAACTGTTTTTT	NA	NA	TRBV5-4	TRBJ1-4
CATSRALTGGSEKTQYF	TGTGCCACCAGCAGAGCGTTAACAGGGGGCTCCGAGAAGACCCAGTACTTC	NA	TRBD1	TRBV15	TRBJ2-5
CASSQGASSETQYF	TGCGCCAGCAGCCAAGGTGCTAGCTCGGAGACCCAGTACTTC	NA	NA	TRBV4-1	TRBJ2-5
CASSYVSVGELFF	TGTGCCAGCAGTTACGTTAGCGTGGGGGAGCTGTTTTTT	NA	NA	TRBV6-6	TRBJ2-2
CASGHSLLKEQYF	TGTGCCAGTGGACATTCTCTTCTTAAGGAGCAGTACTTC	NA	NA	TRBV19	TRBJ2-7
CASSRGISFPFF	TGTGCCAGCAGCCGAGGCATTTCTTTTCCCTTCTTC	NA	NA	TRBV7-2	TRBJ2-1
CASSLQRAGLAAQYF	TGTGCCAGCAGCCTCCAGAGGGCAGGGCTAGCGGCGCAGTATTTT	few	TRBD2	TRBV7-9	TRBJ2-3
CSVGTSGRGEQFF	TGCAGCGTTGGGACTAGCGGGAGAGGGGAGCAGTTCTTC	NA	TRBD2	TRBV29-1	TRBJ2-1
CAWTRDRDYGYTF	TGTGCCTGGACCCGGGACAGGGATTACGGCTACACCTTC	many	TRBD1	TRBV30	TRBJ1-2
CASMQHGDGYDNEQFF	TGTGCCAGCATGCAGCACGGGGATGGGTATGACAATGAGCAGTTCTTC	NA	NA	TRBV28	TRBJ2-1
CASSSIGGLTFEKLFF	TGTGCCAGCAGCTCGATTGGTGGACTAACCTTTGAAAAACTGTTTTTT	NA	NA	TRBV28	TRBJ1-4
CASIHEGQEYF	TGCGCCAGCATACACGAAGGTCAAGAGTACTTC	NA	NA	TRBV23-1	TRBJ2-5
CASSQLDRVDEQFF	TGCGCCAGCAGCCAATTGGACAGGGTAGATGAGCAGTTCTTC	few	TRBD1	TRBV4-3	TRBJ2-1
CASSPPGTPQETQYF	TGTGCCAGCTCACCCCCTGGGACACCTCAAGAGACCCAGTACTTC	NA	NA	TRBV18	TRBJ2-5
CASSFGGPYNEQFF	TGTGCCAGCAGCTTCGGGGGGCCTTACAATGAGCAGTTCTTC	NA	NA	TRBV11-2	TRBJ2-1
CASSLGQVAGPQHF	TGTGCCAGCAGCCTTGGACAGGTCGCGGGGCCCCAGCATTTT	few	TRBD1	TRBV7-9	TRBJ1-5
CACNPGDTEAFF	TGTGCCTGTAACCCAGGGGACACTGAAGCTTTCTTT	few	NA	TRBV28	TRBJ1-1
CASSNRGDYGYTF	TGTGCCAGTAGTAACAGGGGAGACTATGGCTACACCTTC	NA	TRBD1	TRBV19	TRBJ1-2
CASSTVGGSWNQPQHF	TGTGCCAGTAGTACTGTGGGCGGGTCCTGGAATCAGCCCCAGCATTTT	NA	NA	TRBV19	TRBJ1-5
CASSLGDRAVQPQHF	TGTGCCAGCAGCTTAGGGGACAGGGCAGTACAGCCCCAGCATTTT	NA	TRBD1	TRBV7-8	TRBJ1-5
CASSYLGGEPYEQYF	TGTGCCAGCAGTTACCTTGGGGGCGAGCCCTACGAGCAGTACTTC	NA	NA	TRBV6-6	TRBJ2-7
CASSSPDKFYEQYF	TGTGCCAGCAGTTCCCCAGACAAATTTTACGAGCAGTACTTC	NA	NA	TRBV27	TRBJ2-7
CAISSSGNEQFF	TGTGCCATTTCATCTAGCGGCAATGAGCAGTTCTTC	NA	TRBD2	TRBV10-3	TRBJ2-1
CASSVGQGWANEQFF	TGTGCCAGCAGCGTAGGGCAGGGTTGGGCCAATGAGCAGTTCTTC	NA	NA	TRBV9	TRBJ2-1
CASSQDREGGGYEQYF	TGCGCCAGCAGCCAAGATCGGGAGGGAGGTGGCTACGAGCAGTACTTC	NA	TRBD2	TRBV4-1	TRBJ2-7
CASSLAAGYEQYF	TGTGCCAGCAGCTTGGCGGCAGGCTACGAGCAGTACTTC	once	NA	TRBV5-8	TRBJ2-7
CASSRPGGETQYF	TGTGCCAGCAGTCGGCCGGGTGGAGAGACCCAGTACTTC	NA	NA	TRBV27	TRBJ2-5
CASSSGPAASTDTQYF	TGTGCCAGCAGTTCGGGACCGGCGGCTAGCACAGATACGCAGTATTTT	NA	NA	TRBV6-6	TRBJ2-3
CASSVGDKETQYF	TGTGCCAGTAGTGTAGGGGACAAAGAGACCCAGTACTTC	NA	NA	TRBV19	TRBJ2-5
CNAGDRGGSGYTF	TGCAACGCGGGAGATCGGGGGGGTAGCGGCTACACCTTC	NA	NA	TRBV29-1	TRBJ1-2
CASSLYQTQETQYF	TGTGCCAGCTCACTCTATCAGACCCAAGAGACCCAGTACTTC	NA	NA	TRBV18	TRBJ2-5
CSDHETQYF	TGCAGTGACCATGAGACCCAGTACTTC	NA	NA	TRBV20-1	TRBJ2-5
CASSELKGEQYF	TGTGCCAGCAGTGAGCTTAAGGGCGAGCAGTACTTC	few	NA	TRBV2	TRBJ2-7
CASSRGQEDPYGYTF	TGCGCCAGCAGCCGAGGACAGGAGGACCCCTATGGCTACACCTTC	few	TRBD1	TRBV4-3	TRBJ1-2
CASILGAGTNTGELFF	TGTGCCAGCATCCTGGGAGCGGGTACGAACACCGGGGAGCTGTTTTTT	few	NA	TRBV28	TRBJ2-2
CASSYSRDTHTDTQYF	TGTGCCAGCAGTTACTCCCGGGACACCCACACAGATACGCAGTATTTT	NA	NA	TRBV6-5	TRBJ2-3
CASILAGEQFF	TGTGCCAGCATCCTAGCAGGCGAGCAGTTCTTC	NA	NA	TRBV27	TRBJ2-1
CASSPQHVGSSYNEQFF	TGCGCCAGCAGCCCCCAGCACGTCGGGAGCTCCTACAATGAGCAGTTCTTC	NA	NA	TRBV5-1	TRBJ2-1
CASMDKDREAFF	TGCGCCAGCATGGATAAGGACCGCGAAGCTTTCTTT	NA	NA	TRBV4-3	TRBJ1-1
CASRGDRGTEAFF	TGTGCCAGCAGGGGGGACAGGGGCACTGAAGCTTTCTTT	few	TRBD1	TRBV27	TRBJ1-1
CSVVPARGYNIEAFF	TGCAGCGTTGTCCCGGCCAGGGGCTATAATATTGAAGCTTTCTTT	NA	NA	TRBV29-1	TRBJ1-1
CASSPGRTGPNEKLFF	TGCGCCAGCAGCCCGGGACGGACAGGCCCTAATGAAAAACTGTTTTTT	NA	TRBD1	TRBV5-1	TRBJ1-4
CASSQEGRGSDEQYF	TGCGCCAGCAGCCAAGAAGGCAGGGGTTCCGACGAGCAGTACTTC	few	NA	TRBV4-3	TRBJ2-7
CASSLGTPIPYEQYF	TGTGCCAGCAGCTTAGGGACACCCATCCCCTACGAGCAGTACTTC	NA	NA	TRBV7-8	TRBJ2-7
CASSLDYNVGGDNEQFF	TGTGCCAGCAGTTTGGACTATAATGTTGGGGGGGACAATGAGCAGTTCTTC	NA	TRBD2	TRBV28	TRBJ2-1
CASIYGAGTQYF	TGTGCCAGCATATATGGAGCGGGTACGCAGTATTTT	few	NA	TRBV28	TRBJ2-3
CAWEESSYEQYF	TGTGCCTGGGAGGAGAGCTCCTACGAGCAGTACTTC	NA	NA	TRBV30	TRBJ2-7
CASSRTGWETQYF	TGTGCCAGCAGTAGGACAGGCTGGGAGACCCAGTACTTC	NA	TRBD1	TRBV27	TRBJ2-5
CASSQHRERFF	TGTGCCAGTAGTCAACACAGGGAACGGTTCTTC	few	NA	TRBV19	TRBJ2-1